This T cell receptor beta chain was documented in a study of T cells after somatic rescue of genetic block. J lost 0 bases, V lost 11 bases, and 7 bases had no gene match. This CDR3 is 14 amino acids long. CDR1 and CDR2 from the germline V gene are MDHEN and SYDVKM. TCRdb's copy holds only in-frame clones and misses some; the assay was immunoSEQ multiplex PCR. The sample contains roughly 92,000 clones, just under 90% of which appear only once. The TCR originated in a woman under 30. The sequencing sample was made of peripheral blood mononuclear cells (PBMCs). J is TRBJ2-1 and V is TRBV28; TRBD1 agrees at 7 bases. Here the CDR3 DNA reads TGTGCCGGACAGGCCCCGGGCTCCTACAATGAGCAGTTCTTC. Its translation is CAGQAPGSYNEQFF.